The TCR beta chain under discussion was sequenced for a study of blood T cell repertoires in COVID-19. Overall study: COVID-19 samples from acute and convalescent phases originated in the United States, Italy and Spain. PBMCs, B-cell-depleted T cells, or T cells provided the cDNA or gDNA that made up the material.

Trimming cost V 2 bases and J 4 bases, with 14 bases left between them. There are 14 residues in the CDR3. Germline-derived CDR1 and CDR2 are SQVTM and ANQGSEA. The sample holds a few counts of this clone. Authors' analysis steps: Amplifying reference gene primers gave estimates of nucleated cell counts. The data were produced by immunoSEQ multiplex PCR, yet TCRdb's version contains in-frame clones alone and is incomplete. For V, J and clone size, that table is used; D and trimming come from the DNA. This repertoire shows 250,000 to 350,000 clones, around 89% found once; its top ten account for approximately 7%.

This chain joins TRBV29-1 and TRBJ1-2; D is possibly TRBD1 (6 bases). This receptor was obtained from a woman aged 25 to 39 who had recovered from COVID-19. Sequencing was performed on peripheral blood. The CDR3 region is CSVERGDILYGYTF. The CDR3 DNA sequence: TGCAGCGTTGAAAGAGGGGACATACTCTATGGCTACACCTTC.